A single sample gave rise to the 7 T cell receptor beta chains below, sequenced in a study of blood T cell repertoires in COVID-19. Produced via immunoSEQ multiplex PCR; TCRdb's table is partial and in-frame only. The data contain under 450,000 clones, roughly 87% of them singletons. Sequencing used PBMCs or T cells enriched from blood (not recorded which). The receptors were sampled from a woman aged 25 to 45 who had recovered from COVID-19.

The V call is TRBV2, the J call TRBJ2-7; TRBD2 aligns across 7 bases. Germline V gene lookup returns CDR1 SNHLY and CDR2 FYNNEI. V lost 1 base, J lost 1 base, and 7 bases stayed unmatched. The CDR3 loop spans 16 amino acids. The CDR3 DNA is TGTGCCAGCAGTGAAGAACGGGACTACCAATCCTACGAGCAGTACTTC. It encodes CASSEERDYQSYEQYF. Variable domain in full (rest from reference TRBV2 and TRBJ2-7): EPEVTQTPSHQVTQMGQEVILRCVPISNHLYFYWYRQILGQKVEFLVSFYNNEISEKSEIFDDQFSVERPDGSNFTLKIRSTKLEDSAMYFCASSEERDYQSYEQYFGPGTRLTVT.

The chain combines TRBV14 with TRBJ1-6; perhaps TRBD1 as D (5 bases). The CDR3 spans 16 residues. Germline CDR1 and CDR2: SGHDN and FVKESK. The V and J ends lost 5 bases and 7 bases respectively, with 18 bases between them. In DNA form, the CDR3 reads TGTGCCAGCAGCTCAGGGACGGGACTTCCAAATTCACCCCTCCACTTT. It specifies CASSSGTGLPNSPLHF.

The V call is TRBV15, the J call TRBJ1-3, with 10 bases fitting TRBD1. The V gene's germline CDR1 is LNHNV and CDR2 YYDKDF (reference sequence). This CDR3 spans 17 amino acids. The trim removed 3 bases at V and 0 bases at J, leaving 5 bases unmatched. DNA for the CDR3: TGTGCCACCAGCAGGGACAGGGGGACACTCTCTGGAAACACCATATATTTT. Protein sequence: CATSRDRGTLSGNTIYF.

As for this clone: An end of the junction does not agree with germline; a read error may underlie this. V is TRBV7-7 and J is TRBJ2-2; TRBD1 aligns across 10 bases. The CDR3 length is 15 residues. Germline CDR1 is SSHAT and CDR2 is FNYEAQ (reference sequence). The CDR3 DNA is TGTGCTAGCAGTCGGGGACAGGGGTTCGGCGGGGAGCTGTTTTTT. Translation: CASSRGQGFGGELFF.

V gene TRBV18 combines with J gene TRBJ1-4; no clear D gene. V lost 6 bases and J lost 2, with 16 bases in between. The CDR3 contains 16 residues. Germline V gene data show CDR1 as KGHSH and CDR2 as LQKENI. This CDR3 reads CASSIGTPGTNEKLFF. Here the CDR3 DNA reads TGTGCCAGCTCTATCGGTACCCCCGGGACTAATGAAAAACTGTTTTTT.

This chain connects TRBV15 to TRBJ2-2, with TRBD1 matching 8 bases. Germline lookup yields CDR1 LNHNV and CDR2 YYDKDF (reference sequence). Losses at the gene ends were 4 bases for V and 7 bases for J; bases not matched to a gene: 5. The CDR3 extends over 14 amino acids. The CDR3: CATSTRGLNGELFF. CDR3 nucleotides: TGTGCCACCAGCACCAGGGGGCTGAACGGGGAGCTGTTTTTT.

This chain connects TRBV19 to TRBJ2-2; D call uncertain. This CDR3 contains 13 residues. Between the trimmed V and J ends, which lost 3 bases and 6 bases, there was a span of 8 bases. Germline lookup yields CDR1 LNHDA and CDR2 SQIVND (reference sequence). In nucleotides, the CDR3 is TGTGCCAGTAGTATTCACGGAGCCGGGGAGCTGTTTTTT. This translates into CASSIHGAGELFF.